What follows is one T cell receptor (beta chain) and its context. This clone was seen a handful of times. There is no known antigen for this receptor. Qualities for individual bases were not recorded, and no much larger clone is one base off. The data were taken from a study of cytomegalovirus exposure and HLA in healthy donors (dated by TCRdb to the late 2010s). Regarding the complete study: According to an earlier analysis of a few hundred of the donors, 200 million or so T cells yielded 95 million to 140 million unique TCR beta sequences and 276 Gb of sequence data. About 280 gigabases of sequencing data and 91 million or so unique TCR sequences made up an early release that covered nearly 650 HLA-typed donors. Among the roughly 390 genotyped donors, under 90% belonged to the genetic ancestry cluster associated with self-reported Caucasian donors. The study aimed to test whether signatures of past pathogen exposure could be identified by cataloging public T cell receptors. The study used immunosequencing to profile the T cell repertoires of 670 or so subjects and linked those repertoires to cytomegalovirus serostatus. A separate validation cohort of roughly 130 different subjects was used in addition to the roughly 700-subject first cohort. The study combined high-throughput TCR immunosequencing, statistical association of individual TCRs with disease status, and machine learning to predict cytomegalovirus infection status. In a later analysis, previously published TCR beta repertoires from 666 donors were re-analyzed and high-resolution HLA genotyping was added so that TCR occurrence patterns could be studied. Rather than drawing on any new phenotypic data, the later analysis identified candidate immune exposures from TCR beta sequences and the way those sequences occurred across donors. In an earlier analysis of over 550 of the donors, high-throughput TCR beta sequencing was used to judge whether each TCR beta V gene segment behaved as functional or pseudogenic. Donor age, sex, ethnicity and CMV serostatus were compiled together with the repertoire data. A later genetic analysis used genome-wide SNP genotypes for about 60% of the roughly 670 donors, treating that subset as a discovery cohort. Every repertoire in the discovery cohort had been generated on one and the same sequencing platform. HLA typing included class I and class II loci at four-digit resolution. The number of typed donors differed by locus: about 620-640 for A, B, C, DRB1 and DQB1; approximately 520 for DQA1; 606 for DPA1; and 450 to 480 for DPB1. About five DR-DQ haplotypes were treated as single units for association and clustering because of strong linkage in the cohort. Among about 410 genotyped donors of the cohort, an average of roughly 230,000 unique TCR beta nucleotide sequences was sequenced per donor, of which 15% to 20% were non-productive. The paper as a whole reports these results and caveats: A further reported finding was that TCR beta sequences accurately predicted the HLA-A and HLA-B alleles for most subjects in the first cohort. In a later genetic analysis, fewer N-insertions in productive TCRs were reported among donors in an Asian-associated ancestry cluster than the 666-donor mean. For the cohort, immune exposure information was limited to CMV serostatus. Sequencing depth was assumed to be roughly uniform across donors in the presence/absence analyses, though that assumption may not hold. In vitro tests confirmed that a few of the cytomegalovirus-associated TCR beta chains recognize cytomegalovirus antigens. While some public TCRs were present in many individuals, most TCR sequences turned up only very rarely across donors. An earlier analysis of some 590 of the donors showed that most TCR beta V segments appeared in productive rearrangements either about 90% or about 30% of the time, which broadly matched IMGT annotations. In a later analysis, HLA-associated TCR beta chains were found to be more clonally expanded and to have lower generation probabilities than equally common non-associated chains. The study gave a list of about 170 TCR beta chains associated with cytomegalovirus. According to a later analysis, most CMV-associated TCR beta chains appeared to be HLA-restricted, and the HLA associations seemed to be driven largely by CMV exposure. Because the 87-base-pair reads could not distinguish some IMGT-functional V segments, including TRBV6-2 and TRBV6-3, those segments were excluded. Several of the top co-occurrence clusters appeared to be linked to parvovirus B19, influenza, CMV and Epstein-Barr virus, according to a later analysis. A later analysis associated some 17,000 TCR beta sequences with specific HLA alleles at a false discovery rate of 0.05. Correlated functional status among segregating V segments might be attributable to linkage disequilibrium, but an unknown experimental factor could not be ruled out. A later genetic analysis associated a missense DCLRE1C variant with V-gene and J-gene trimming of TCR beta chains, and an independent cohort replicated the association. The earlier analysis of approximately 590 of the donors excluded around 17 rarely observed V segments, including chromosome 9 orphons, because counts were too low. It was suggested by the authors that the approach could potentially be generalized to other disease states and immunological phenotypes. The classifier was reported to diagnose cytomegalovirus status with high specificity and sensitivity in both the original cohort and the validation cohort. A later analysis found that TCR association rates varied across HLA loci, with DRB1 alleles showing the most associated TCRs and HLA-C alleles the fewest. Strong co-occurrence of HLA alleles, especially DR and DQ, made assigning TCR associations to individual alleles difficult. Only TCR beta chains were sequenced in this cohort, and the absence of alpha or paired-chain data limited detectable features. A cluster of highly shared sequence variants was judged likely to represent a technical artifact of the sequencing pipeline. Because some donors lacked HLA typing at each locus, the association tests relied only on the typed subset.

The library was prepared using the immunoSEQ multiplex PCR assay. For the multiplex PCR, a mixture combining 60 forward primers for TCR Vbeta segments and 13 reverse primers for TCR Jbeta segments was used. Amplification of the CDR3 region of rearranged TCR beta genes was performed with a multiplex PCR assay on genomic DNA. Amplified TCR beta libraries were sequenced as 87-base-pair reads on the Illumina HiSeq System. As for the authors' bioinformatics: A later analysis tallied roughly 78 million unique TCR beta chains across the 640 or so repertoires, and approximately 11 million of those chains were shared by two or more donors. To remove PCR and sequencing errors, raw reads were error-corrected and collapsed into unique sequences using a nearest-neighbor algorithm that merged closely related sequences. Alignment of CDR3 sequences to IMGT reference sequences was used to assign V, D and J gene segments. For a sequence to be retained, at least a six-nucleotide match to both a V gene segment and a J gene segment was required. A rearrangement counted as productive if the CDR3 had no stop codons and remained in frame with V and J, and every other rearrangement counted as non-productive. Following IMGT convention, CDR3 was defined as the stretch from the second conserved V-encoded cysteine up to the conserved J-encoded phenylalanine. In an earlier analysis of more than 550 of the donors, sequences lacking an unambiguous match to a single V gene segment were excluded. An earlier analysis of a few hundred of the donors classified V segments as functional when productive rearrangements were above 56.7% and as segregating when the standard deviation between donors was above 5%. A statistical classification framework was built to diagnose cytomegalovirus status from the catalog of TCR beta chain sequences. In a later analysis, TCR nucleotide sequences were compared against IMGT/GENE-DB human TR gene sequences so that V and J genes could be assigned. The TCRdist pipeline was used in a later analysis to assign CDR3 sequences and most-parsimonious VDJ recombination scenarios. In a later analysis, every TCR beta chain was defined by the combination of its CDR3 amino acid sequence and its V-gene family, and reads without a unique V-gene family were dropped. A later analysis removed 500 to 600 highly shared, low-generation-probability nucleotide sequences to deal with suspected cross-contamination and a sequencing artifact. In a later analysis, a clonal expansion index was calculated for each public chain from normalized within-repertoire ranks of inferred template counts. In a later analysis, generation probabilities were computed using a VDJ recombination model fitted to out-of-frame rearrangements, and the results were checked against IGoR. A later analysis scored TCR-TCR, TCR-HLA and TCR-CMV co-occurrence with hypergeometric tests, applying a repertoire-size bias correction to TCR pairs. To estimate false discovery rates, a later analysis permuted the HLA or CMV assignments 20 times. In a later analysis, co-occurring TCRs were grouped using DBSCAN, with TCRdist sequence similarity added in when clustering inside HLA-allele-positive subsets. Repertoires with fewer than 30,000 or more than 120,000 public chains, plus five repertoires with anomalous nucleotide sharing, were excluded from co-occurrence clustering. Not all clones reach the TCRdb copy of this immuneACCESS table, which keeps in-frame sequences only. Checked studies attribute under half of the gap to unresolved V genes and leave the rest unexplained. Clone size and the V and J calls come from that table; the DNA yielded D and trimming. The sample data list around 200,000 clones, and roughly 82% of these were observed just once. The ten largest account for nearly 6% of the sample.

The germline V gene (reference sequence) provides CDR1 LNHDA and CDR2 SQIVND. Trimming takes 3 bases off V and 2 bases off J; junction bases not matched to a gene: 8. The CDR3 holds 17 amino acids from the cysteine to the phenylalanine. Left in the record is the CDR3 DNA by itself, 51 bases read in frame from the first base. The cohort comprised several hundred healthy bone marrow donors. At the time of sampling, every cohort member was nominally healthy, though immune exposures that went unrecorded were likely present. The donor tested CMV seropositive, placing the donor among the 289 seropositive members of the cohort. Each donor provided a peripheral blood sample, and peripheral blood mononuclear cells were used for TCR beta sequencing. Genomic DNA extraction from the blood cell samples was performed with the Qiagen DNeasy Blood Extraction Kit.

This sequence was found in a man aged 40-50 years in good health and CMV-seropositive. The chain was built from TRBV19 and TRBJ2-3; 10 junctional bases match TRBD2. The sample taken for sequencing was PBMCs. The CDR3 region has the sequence CASSMASGSGFTDTQYF. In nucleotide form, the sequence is TGTGCCAGTAGTATGGCTAGCGGGAGTGGGTTCACAGATACGCAGTATTTT.